This TCR beta chain originates from a study of siplizumab effects on memory and regulatory T cells. General study points: Siplizumab led to significantly less abundant alloreactive sequences that could be traced back to unstimulated CD4+ memory cells.

This clone was found once. The antigen remains undetermined. V was clipped by 1 base and J by 7 bases; unmatched bases: 13. In germline, CDR1 is LGHNA, CDR2 YSLEER. There are 17 residues in the CDR3. The method was immunoSEQ multiplex PCR; TCRdb's version includes in-frame clones alone and lacks a portion of them. The data hold approximately 120,000 clones, with 93% observed a single time. The sequenced sample consisted of non-Treg CD4+ T cells sorted from blood. This receptor was taken from a human donor in good health. The chain recombines TRBV4-3 with TRBJ1-2; TRBD1 agrees at 9 bases. The CDR3 is CASSQVPLRDRDTGYTF. The CDR3 bases are TGCGCCAGCAGCCAAGTACCCCTCCGGGACAGGGATACTGGCTACACCTTC.